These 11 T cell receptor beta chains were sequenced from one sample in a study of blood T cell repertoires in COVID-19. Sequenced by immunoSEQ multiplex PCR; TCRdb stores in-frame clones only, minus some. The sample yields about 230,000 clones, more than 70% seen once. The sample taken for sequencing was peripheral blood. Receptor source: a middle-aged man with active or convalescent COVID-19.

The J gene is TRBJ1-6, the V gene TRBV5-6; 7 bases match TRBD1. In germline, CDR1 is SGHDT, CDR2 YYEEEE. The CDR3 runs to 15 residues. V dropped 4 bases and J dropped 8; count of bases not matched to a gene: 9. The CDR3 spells CASSKTGRVDSPLHF. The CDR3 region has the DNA TGTGCCAGCAGCAAGACAGGGCGAGTGGATTCACCCCTCCACTTT.

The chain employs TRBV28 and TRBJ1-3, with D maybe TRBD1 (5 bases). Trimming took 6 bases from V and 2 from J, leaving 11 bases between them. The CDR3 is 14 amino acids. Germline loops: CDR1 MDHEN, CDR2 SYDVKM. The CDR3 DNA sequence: TGTGCCAGCAGCGCGGGGGGGGCTGGAAACACCATATATTTT. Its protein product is CASSAGGAGNTIYF. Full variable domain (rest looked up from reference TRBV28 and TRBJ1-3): DVKVTQSSRYLVKRTGEKVFLECVQDMDHENMFWYRQDPGLGLRLIYFSYDVKMKEKGDIPEGYSVSREKKERFSLILESASTNQTSMYLCASSAGGAGNTIYFGEGSWLTVV.

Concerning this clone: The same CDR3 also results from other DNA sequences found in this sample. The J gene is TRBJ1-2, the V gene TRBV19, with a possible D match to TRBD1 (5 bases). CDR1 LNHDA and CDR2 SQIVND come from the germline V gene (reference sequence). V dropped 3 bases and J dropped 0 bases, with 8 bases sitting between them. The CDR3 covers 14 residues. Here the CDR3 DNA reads TGTGCCAGTAGTATCCAGGGCACTAACTATGGCTACACCTTC. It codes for CASSIQGTNYGYTF.

CDR3 DNA: TGTGCCACCAGTGCCAAACACAGGGGTCTAAGTAGTGAGCAGTTCTTC. Its translation is CATSAKHRGLSSEQFF. The chain recombines TRBV24-1 with TRBJ2-1; 7 bases are shared with TRBD1. The ends lost 5 bases at V and 9 bases at J; junction bases unmatched: 15. The CDR3 is made up of 16 amino acids. CDR1 and CDR2 (germline): KGHDR, SFDVKD.

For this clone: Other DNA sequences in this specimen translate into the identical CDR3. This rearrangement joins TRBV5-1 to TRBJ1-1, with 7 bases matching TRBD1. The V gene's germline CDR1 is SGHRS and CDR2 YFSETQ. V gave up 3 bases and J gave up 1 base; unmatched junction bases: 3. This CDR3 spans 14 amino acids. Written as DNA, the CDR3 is TGCGCCAGCAGCTGGGACAGACCGAACACTGAAGCTTTCTTT. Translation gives CASSWDRPNTEAFF.

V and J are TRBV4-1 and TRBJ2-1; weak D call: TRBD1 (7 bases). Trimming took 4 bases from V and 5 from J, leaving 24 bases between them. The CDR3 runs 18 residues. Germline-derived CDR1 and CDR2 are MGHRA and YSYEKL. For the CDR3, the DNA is TGCGCCAGCAGCCGGAATTCGGGGGTGACAGGGTCCCACAATGAGCAGTTCTTC. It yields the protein CASSRNSGVTGSHNEQFF.

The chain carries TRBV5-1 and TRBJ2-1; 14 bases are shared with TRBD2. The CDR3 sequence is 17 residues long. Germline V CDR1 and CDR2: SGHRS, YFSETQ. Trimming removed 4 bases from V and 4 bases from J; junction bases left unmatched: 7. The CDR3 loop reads CASSPGTSGGGYNEQFF. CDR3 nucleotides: TGCGCCAGCAGCCCCGGGACTAGCGGGGGTGGATACAATGAGCAGTTCTTC.

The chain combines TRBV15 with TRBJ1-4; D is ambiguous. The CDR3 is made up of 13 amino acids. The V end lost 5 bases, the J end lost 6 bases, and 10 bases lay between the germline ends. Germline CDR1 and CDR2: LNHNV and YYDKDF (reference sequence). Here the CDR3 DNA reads TGTGCCACCAGCGCTAACAGTCATGAAAAACTGTTTTTT. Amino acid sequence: CATSANSHEKLFF.

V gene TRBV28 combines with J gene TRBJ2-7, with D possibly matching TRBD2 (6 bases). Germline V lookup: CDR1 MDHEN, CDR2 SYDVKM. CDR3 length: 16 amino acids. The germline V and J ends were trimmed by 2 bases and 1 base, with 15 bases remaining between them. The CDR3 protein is CASSLRLGGISYEQYF. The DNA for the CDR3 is TGTGCCAGCAGTTTACGGCTTGGGGGGATATCCTACGAGCAGTACTTC.

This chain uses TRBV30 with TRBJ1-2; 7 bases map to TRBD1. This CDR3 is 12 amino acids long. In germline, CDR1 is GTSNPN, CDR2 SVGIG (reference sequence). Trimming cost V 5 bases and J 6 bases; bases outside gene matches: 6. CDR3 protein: CAWDRATHGYTF. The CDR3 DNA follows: TGTGCCTGGGACAGGGCTACTCATGGCTACACCTTC.

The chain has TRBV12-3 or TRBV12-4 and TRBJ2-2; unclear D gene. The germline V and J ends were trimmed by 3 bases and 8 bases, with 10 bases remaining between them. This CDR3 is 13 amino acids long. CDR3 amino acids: CASSFIQQGELFF. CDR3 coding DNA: TGTGCCAGCAGTTTTATACAGCAGGGGGAGCTGTTTTTT.